This T cell receptor beta chain was obtained from a study of OX40 agonist ivuxolimab in advanced cancers. The protocol was immunoSEQ multiplex PCR, while the TCRdb copy is restricted to in-frame clones and leaves out a portion. The sample has about 35,000 clones, 74% seen once. This clone is a singleton in its sample. The CDR3 has 11 amino acids. Trimming shortened V by 6 bases and J by 1 base, and 3 bases separated the two germline ends. Germline V lookup: CDR1 MNHEY, CDR2 SVGAGI. The sequenced sample was CD4+ or CD8+ T cells sorted from blood, obtained in a trial of the OX40 agonist ivuxolimab. This TCR was sampled from an adult with an advanced solid tumor such as melanoma, head and neck, liver or kidney cancer. This sequence joins TRBV6-5 and TRBJ1-1; D unclear. The CDR3 region is CASRRNTEAFF. The CDR3 nucleotides read TGTGCCAGCAGGAGGAACACTGAAGCTTTCTTT.